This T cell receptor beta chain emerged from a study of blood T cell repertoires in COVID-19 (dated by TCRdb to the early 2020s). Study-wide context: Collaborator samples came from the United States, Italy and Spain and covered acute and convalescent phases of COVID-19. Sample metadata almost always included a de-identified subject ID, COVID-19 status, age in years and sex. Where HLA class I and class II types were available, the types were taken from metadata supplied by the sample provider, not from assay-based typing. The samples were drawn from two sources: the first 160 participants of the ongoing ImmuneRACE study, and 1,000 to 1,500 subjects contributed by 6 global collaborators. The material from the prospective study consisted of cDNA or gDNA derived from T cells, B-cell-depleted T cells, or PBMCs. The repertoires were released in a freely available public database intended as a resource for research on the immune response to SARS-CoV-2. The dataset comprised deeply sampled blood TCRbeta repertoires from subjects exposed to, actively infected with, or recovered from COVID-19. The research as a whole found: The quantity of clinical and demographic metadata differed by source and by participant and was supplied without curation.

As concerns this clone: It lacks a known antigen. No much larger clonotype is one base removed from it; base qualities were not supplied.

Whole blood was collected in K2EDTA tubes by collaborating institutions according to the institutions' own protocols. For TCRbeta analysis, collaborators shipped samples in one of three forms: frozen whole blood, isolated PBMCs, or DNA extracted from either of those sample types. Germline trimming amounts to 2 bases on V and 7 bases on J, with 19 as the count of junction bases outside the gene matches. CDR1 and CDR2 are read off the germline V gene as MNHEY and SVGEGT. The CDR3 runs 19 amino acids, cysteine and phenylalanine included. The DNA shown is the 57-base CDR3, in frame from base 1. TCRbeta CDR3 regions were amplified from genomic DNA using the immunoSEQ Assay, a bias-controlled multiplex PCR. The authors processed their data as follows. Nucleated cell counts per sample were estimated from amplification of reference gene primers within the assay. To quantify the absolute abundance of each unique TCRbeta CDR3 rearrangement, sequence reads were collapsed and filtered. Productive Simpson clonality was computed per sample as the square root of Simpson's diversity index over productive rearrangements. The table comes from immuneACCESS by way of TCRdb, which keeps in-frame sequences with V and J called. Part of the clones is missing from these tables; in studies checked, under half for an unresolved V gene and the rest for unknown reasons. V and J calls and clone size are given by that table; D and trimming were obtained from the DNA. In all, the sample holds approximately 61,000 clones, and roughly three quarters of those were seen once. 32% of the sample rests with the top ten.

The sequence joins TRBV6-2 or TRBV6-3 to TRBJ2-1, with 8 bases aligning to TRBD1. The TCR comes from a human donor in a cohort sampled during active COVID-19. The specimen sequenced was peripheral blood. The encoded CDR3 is CASSYLIPRQGLLSNEQFF. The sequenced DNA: TGTGCCAGCAGTTACCTAATACCCAGACAGGGGCTATTATCGAATGAGCAGTTCTTC.